This TCR beta chain was captured in a study of blood T cells in healthy people across ages. Study-wide results and caveats: Roughly linearly, TCR beta diversity per million T cells fell as age increased.

A word on this clonotype: The antigen remains undetermined.

This CDR3 has 15 residues. V was cut by 6 bases and J by 2 bases, with 17 bases left in between. With a J-beta primer mix and a sample-barcoded 5' primer, a second PCR ran about 7 to 12 cycles. Each cDNA molecule carried a tag from a template-switch adaptor that contained 12 random nucleotides. TCRdb reprocessed the 5' RACE reads via MiXCR and lists one record per CDR3 protein. The sample consists of roughly 1,700,000 distinct CDR3 sequences, approximately 28% of them appearing once. The chain carries TRBV12-3 or TRBV12-4 and TRBJ2-7; D is perhaps TRBD1 or TRBD2 (6 bases each). The receptor was isolated from a woman aged 25 to 39 in good health. Sequenced input: blood. The CDR3 coding sequence is TGTGCCAGCAGCCAAGGGGGGAGTCCCCCCTACGAGCAGTACTTC. Translating gives CASSQGGSPPYEQYF.